Following are 14 T cell receptor beta chains from one sample sequenced in a study of blood T cell repertoires in COVID-19. Profiled with immunoSEQ multiplex PCR; TCRdb holds only in-frame clones, not every one. The sample carries around 180,000 clones, roughly 81% recorded once. Sequenced sample: peripheral blood. Receptors originate from a woman aged 80 or over with COVID-19, enrolled during active disease.

As DNA, the CDR3 is TGCAGCGTTGAAGATCCTTCTAGCCCGTACCAAGAGACCCAGTACTTC. Its translation: CSVEDPSSPYQETQYF. The chain combines TRBV29-1 with TRBJ2-5, with D perhaps matching TRBD2 (5 bases). The CDR3 runs 16 residues. The V gene lost 0 bases and the J gene lost 0 bases, with 14 bases spanning the gap. Germline CDR1 reads SQVTM; CDR2 reads ANQGSEA.

This clone occurred once. The chain couples TRBV4-2 to TRBJ2-7; possible D gene TRBD2, 6 bases. Between the trimmed V and J ends, which lost 4 bases and 6 bases, there was a span of 16 bases. CDR1 is LGHNA and CDR2 is YNFKEQ in the germline V gene. The CDR3 is 14 amino acids. In DNA form, the CDR3 reads TGTGCCAGCAGCCGGGCGGGGTTGGGGGGCGAGCAGTACTTC. This sequence encodes CASSRAGLGGEQYF.

This sequence joins TRBV2 and TRBJ1-2, with 9 positions matching TRBD1. CDR3 length: 15 residues. Germline V gene lookup returns CDR1 SNHLY and CDR2 FYNNEI. J was trimmed by 3 bases and V by 11 bases; bases with no gene match: 13. CDR3 region: CAAPRDRVWDYGYTF. The CDR3 DNA is TGTGCCGCACCCAGGGACAGGGTTTGGGACTATGGCTACACCTTC.

V and J are TRBV6-5 and TRBJ2-7, with D perhaps matching TRBD1 (6 bases). The V end lost 8 bases, the J end lost 0 bases, and 11 bases lay between the germline ends. Germline lookup yields CDR1 MNHEY and CDR2 SVGAGI. CDR3 length: 13 amino acids. CDR3 in amino acids: CASQRDTSYEQYF. The CDR3 DNA follows: TGTGCCAGCCAACGGGACACCTCCTACGAGCAGTACTTC.

The genes are TRBV12-3 or TRBV12-4 and TRBJ1-6, with D possibly being TRBD1 (5 bases). The V gene lost 3 bases and the J gene lost 14 bases, with 14 bases spanning the gap. The CDR3 covers 13 residues. CDR3 bases: TGTGCCAGCAGTTTCTATGAGGGGAGGACCCTCCACTTT. Its protein is CASSFYEGRTLHF.

The chain couples TRBV12-3 or TRBV12-4 to TRBJ1-4, with TRBD1 as a possible D gene (6 bases). The length of the CDR3 is 13 residues. V dropped 4 bases and J dropped 8 bases, with 11 bases sitting between them. The CDR3 nucleotides read TGTGCCAGCAGTTATACCGGGACAGAAAAACTGTTTTTT. Translating it yields CASSYTGTEKLFF.

The V gene is TRBV18, the J gene TRBJ2-5; TRBD2 agrees at 8 bases. Germline V lookup: CDR1 KGHSH, CDR2 LQKENI. There are 15 residues in the CDR3. J was trimmed by 2 bases and V by 1 base; bases with no gene match: 3. In nucleotides, the CDR3 is TGTGCCAGCTCACCACTTCGGGGGGGGCAAGAGACCCAGTACTTC. Residues: CASSPLRGGQETQYF.

This clone was recorded a few times. The chain recombines TRBV18 with TRBJ2-7; D is perhaps TRBD1 (5 bases). With 4 bases removed from V and 3 bases from J, the gap between germline ends came to 13 bases. CDR3 length: 14 residues. Germline V gene sequence: CDR1 KGHSH, CDR2 LQKENI. This CDR3 reads CASSQSLTDYEQYF. DNA for the CDR3: TGTGCCAGCTCACAATCCCTGACAGACTACGAGCAGTACTTC.

This clone was counted a few times. CDR3 DNA sequence: TGTGCCAGCAGCTTAGTAGGGGGACAGGCTGGAAACACCATATATTTT. It translates to CASSLVGGQAGNTIYF. The V call is TRBV7-2, the J call TRBJ1-3, with TRBD1 matching over 8 bases. Per germline, CDR1 SGHTA and CDR2 FQGNSA. Unmatched junction bases numbered 4, after V lost 1 base and J lost 2 bases. The CDR3 length is 16 residues.

V and J are TRBV18 and TRBJ1-1; TRBD1 might be the D (5 bases). Trimming left V 4 bases short and J 1 base short, with 19 bases between. Germline CDR1 and CDR2: KGHSH and LQKENI. This CDR3 has 17 amino acids. DNA of the CDR3: TGTGCCAGCTCACACGTCGGGACTCCCGAGGGGAACACTGAAGCTTTCTTT. This encodes CASSHVGTPEGNTEAFF. The whole variable domain, filled in from reference TRBV18 and TRBJ1-1, reads NAGVMQNPRHLVRRRGQEARLRCSPMKGHSHVYWYRQLPEEGLKFMVYLQKENIIDESGMPKERFSAEFPKEGPSILRIQQVVRGDSAAYFCASSHVGTPEGNTEAFFGQGTRLTVV.

This CDR3 is CACEVGTTLSYEQYF. CDR3 in DNA: TGTGCCTGTGAGGTAGGGACAACTCTCTCCTACGAGCAGTACTTC. V gene TRBV30 combines with J gene TRBJ2-7, with D perhaps matching TRBD1 (6 bases). CDR3 length equals 15 residues. The germline gives CDR1 GTSNPN, CDR2 SVGIG (reference sequence). V was clipped by 6 bases and J by 0 bases, with 18 bases between them.

This rearrangement joins TRBV12-2 to TRBJ1-2; the table calls TRBD1, which could not be checked here. TRBV12-2 is a pseudogene segment. There are 15 residues in the CDR3. The CDR3 here is CASRSYGQEPHGYTF. In DNA, the CDR3 is TGTGCAAGTCGCTCCTACGGACAGGAGCCACATGGCTACACCTTC.

This clone was recorded a few times. CDR3 sequence reads: CASSKAGTTGTYF. CDR3 nucleotide sequence: TGTGCCAGCAGCAAAGCCGGGACGACAGGGACGTACTTC. The chain joins TRBV21-1 to TRBJ1-2; the D call of TRBD1 is as the table states it, not checked on the DNA. TRBV21-1 has pseudogene status. This CDR3 is built from 13 residues.

The table lists this clone with a count of one. V gene TRBV7-9 combines with J gene TRBJ2-1; 10 nucleotides line up with TRBD2. The CDR3 consists of 17 residues. The junction had 9 bases not matched to a gene; V was cut back by 1 base and J by 6 bases. Germline lookup yields CDR1 SEHNR and CDR2 FQNEAQ (reference sequence). The CDR3 DNA follows: TGTGCCAGCAGCTTAGATCTAGCGGGAGAGGCGGCCAATGAGCAGTTCTTC. Translated, it gives CASSLDLAGEAANEQFF.